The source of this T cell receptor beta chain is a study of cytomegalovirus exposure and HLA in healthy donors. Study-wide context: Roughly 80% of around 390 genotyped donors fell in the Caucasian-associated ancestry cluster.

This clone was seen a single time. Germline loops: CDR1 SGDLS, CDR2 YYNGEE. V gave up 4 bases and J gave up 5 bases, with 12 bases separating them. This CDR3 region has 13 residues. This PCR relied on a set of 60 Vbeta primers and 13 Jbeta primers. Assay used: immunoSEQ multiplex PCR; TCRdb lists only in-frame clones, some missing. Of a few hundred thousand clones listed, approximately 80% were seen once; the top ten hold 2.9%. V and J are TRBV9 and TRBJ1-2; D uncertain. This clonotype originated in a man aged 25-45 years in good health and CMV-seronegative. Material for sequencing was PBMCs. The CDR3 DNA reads TGTGCCAGCAGCATCCTATCGGGGTATGGCTACACCTTC. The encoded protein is CASSILSGYGYTF.